Shown below are 17 T cell receptor beta chains from a single sample sequenced in a study of shared clonotypes between healthy human individuals (dated by TCRdb to 2018 to 2021). The protocol used for the library was the immunoSEQ multiplex PCR assay. TCRdb provides this immuneACCESS table in a form limited to in-frame rearrangements. Some clones are lacking; in checked studies, under half of them reflect an unresolved V gene, and why the rest are absent is not known. The sample includes about 2.4 million clones, with approximately 93% observed a single time. The ten largest clonotypes hold approximately 0.37% of the sample. The sequencing sample was made of naive CD4+ T cells from PBMCs. The cell subset or site label corresponds to: CD45RA+ positively selected. The receptors here all came from a man aged 18 to 29 in good health. Some clones in this sample may be carry-over from other donors' samples.

The rearrangement uses TRBV4-1 and TRBJ1-2; weak D call: TRBD1 (6 bases). The germline CDR1 and CDR2 sequences are MGHRA and YSYEKL. The CDR3 is 17 residues long. Trimming took off 3 bases at V and 8 bases at J, with 25 bases between the two ends. CDR3 sequence (DNA): TGCGCCAGCAGCCAGACGGACAGCCCGAATCCAAAGGGAGGCTACACCTTC. Amino acids: CASSQTDSPNPKGGYTF.

V gene TRBV9 combines with J gene TRBJ1-4, with TRBD1 as a possible D gene (5 bases). V shed 4 bases and J shed 8 bases, with 12 bases lying between them. In germline, CDR1 is SGDLS, CDR2 YYNGEE. The CDR3 has 13 amino acids. The CDR3 DNA reads as TGTGCCAGCAGCACGGGGGTCGAAGAAAAACTGTTTTTT. Protein product: CASSTGVEEKLFF.

V and J are TRBV6-4 and TRBJ2-3, with D possibly called TRBD1 or TRBD2 (5 bases each). CDR1 is MRHNA and CDR2 is SNTAGT in the germline V gene. The CDR3 sequence is 16 residues long. Trimming removed 6 bases from V and 1 base from J, with 17 bases in between. In DNA form, the CDR3 reads TGTGCCAGCAGCGTAGATGGGGGTTTTCGCACAGATACGCAGTATTTT. It encodes CASSVDGGFRTDTQYF.

The chain combines TRBV28 with TRBJ2-5; D remains ambiguous. The J call may be in error: the DNA end matches TRBJ2-7 better. CDR1 and CDR2 (germline): MDHEN, SYDVKM. This CDR3 is 12 amino acids long. The CDR3 spells CASSEKGYEQYF. CDR3 coding DNA: TGTGCCAGCAGCGAAAAGGGTTACGAGCAGTACTTC.

This chain joins TRBV10-3 and TRBJ2-2, with D possibly being TRBD1 or TRBD2 (5 bases each). The CDR3 length is 14 residues. V was cut by 10 bases and J by 2 bases, with 14 bases left in between. Looked up from germline, CDR1 is ENHRY and CDR2 is SYGVKD. The CDR3 here is CATMRGRNTGELFF. The CDR3 nucleotides read TGTGCCACGATGAGGGGACGAAACACCGGGGAGCTGTTTTTT.

This chain connects TRBV19 to TRBJ2-3; weak D call: TRBD2 (5 bases). V lost 8 bases, J lost 0 bases, and 12 bases lay in between. The CDR3 length is 14 residues. The germline gives CDR1 LNHDA, CDR2 SQIVND (reference sequence). Written as DNA, the CDR3 is TGTGCCAGTCAGAGGGTCTATAGCACAGATACGCAGTATTTT. Translated: CASQRVYSTDTQYF.

The chain couples TRBV5-1 to TRBJ1-4; D perhaps matches TRBD1 (6 bases). The CDR3 sequence is 16 residues long. V was pared by 0 bases and J by 0 bases, with 9 bases between. Germline V lookup: CDR1 SGHRS, CDR2 YFSETQ. CDR3 amino acids: CASSLDRVATNEKLFF. In nucleotides, the CDR3 is TGCGCCAGCAGCTTGGACAGGGTCGCAACTAATGAAAAACTGTTTTTT.

Notes on this clone: Different DNA sequences within this sample yield the same CDR3. The chain joins TRBV19 to TRBJ2-2, with 8 bases fitting TRBD2. The J segment lost 4 bases and the V segment lost 6 bases, leaving 7 bases of the junction unmatched. CDR1 is LNHDA and CDR2 is SQIVND in the germline V gene (reference sequence). CDR3 length: 15 residues. CDR3 residues: CASSVGLAGTGELFF. CDR3 DNA sequence: TGTGCCAGTAGCGTGGGGCTAGCGGGCACCGGGGAGCTGTTTTTT.

This clone has just one count. This specimen includes other DNA sequences encoding the same CDR3. V gene TRBV14 combines with J gene TRBJ2-7; no definite D call. V lost 1 base, J lost 4 bases, and 5 bases lay in between. Germline CDR1 SGHDN, CDR2 FVKESK. The CDR3 runs 12 residues. The CDR3 protein is CASSQGRYEQYF. CDR3 bases: TGTGCCAGCAGCCAAGGGAGATACGAGCAGTACTTC.

The chain recombines TRBV11-3 with TRBJ1-2; TRBD1 might be the D (5 bases). Trimming took 1 base from V and 6 from J, leaving 18 bases between them. CDR3 length: 16 residues. Germline values: CDR1 SGHNT, CDR2 YENEEA. DNA of the CDR3: TGTGCCAGCAGCTTAGGCGGGAATCGGGGGTTAGATGGCTACACCTTC. Translated, it gives CASSLGGNRGLDGYTF.

The chain combines TRBV27 with TRBJ2-4, with unresolved D. Trimming stripped 4 bases from V and 6 bases from J, with 10 bases between. CDR1 and CDR2 from the germline V gene are MNHEY and SMNVEV (reference sequence). The CDR3 spans 13 residues. The CDR3 sequence is CASSSRAGNIQYF. CDR3 DNA: TGTGCCAGCAGTTCAAGGGCCGGAAACATTCAGTACTTC.

The CDR3 spells CASSGLTKTDTQYF. DNA of the CDR3: TGTGCCAGCAGTGGACTGACTAAAACAGATACGCAGTATTTT. The chain has TRBV2 and TRBJ2-3, with D perhaps matching TRBD2 (5 bases). The germline V gene has CDR1 SNHLY and CDR2 FYNNEI. The CDR3 spans 14 residues. V lost 4 bases, J lost 3 bases, and 11 bases lay in between.

As regards this clone: This same CDR3 is encoded by further DNA sequences in the sample. The J gene is TRBJ2-7, the V gene TRBV18, with 9 positions matching TRBD1. The CDR3 runs to 14 residues. J was trimmed by 4 bases and V by 3 bases; bases with no gene match: 4. Germline-derived CDR1 and CDR2 are KGHSH and LQKENI. The CDR3 nucleotides read TGTGCCAGCTCACCTGGACAGGGGAGGTACGAGCAGTACTTC. It specifies CASSPGQGRYEQYF.

This clone was seen only a few times. The chain uses TRBV10-3 and TRBJ1-5, with D possibly TRBD1 on 6 matching bases. Deletions cut 5 bases from V and 5 bases from J, with 13 bases between. The CDR3 runs to 14 residues. Germline CDR1 reads ENHRY; CDR2 reads SYGVKD. The CDR3 coding sequence is TGTGCCATCAGTCCCGGGACATGGGATCAGCCCCAGCATTTT. The encoded protein is CAISPGTWDQPQHF.

This chain joins TRBV4-3 and TRBJ1-5, with 8 bases identical to TRBD1. The ends lost 3 bases at V and 7 bases at J; junction bases unmatched: 8. This CDR3 has 15 amino acids. From germline, CDR1 is LGHNA and CDR2 YSLEER. CDR3 in amino acids: CASSHGQGAGQPQHF. CDR3 nucleotides: TGCGCCAGCAGCCACGGACAGGGAGCAGGACAGCCCCAGCATTTT.

This sequence joins TRBV7-2 and TRBJ1-1; D is perhaps TRBD1 (5 bases). Deletions cut 4 bases from V and 1 base from J, with 7 bases between. The CDR3 spans 13 residues. Germline lookup yields CDR1 SGHTA and CDR2 FQGNSA. The CDR3 sequence is CASSSGANTEAFF. DNA for the CDR3: TGTGCCAGCAGCTCCGGGGCGAACACTGAAGCTTTCTTT.

The genes are TRBV6-1 and TRBJ1-1; perhaps TRBD1 as D (6 bases). The V and J ends lost 3 bases and 3 bases respectively, with 14 bases between them. Germline lookup yields CDR1 MNHNS and CDR2 SASEGT. There are 15 residues in the CDR3. The CDR3, as DNA: TGTGCCAGCAGTGATTATGGGGGGCAATACACTGAAGCTTTCTTT. Translated, it gives CASSDYGGQYTEAFF.